This T cell receptor beta chain was sequenced during a study of blood T cell repertoires in COVID-19. Only in-frame clones appear in the TCRdb table, and some are missing; sequencing was by immunoSEQ multiplex PCR. The profile shows about 140,000 clones, over 70% of them singletons. V lost 1 base and J lost 6, with 17 bases in between. The CDR3 contains 16 residues. From germline, CDR1 is SGHDT and CDR2 YYEEEE. The chain is built from TRBV5-6 and TRBJ1-5; D gene uncertain. The source is a man between 65 and 85 years old who had recovered from COVID-19. Source material: peripheral blood. The CDR3 DNA sequence: TGTGCCAGCAGCTTGCTAGACGGGGATGCGACTCAGCCCCAGCATTTT. This translates into CASSLLDGDATQPQHF.